This T cell receptor (beta chain) originates from a study of CXCR4 blockade with PD-1 therapy in pancreatic cancer (dated by TCRdb to between 2017 and 2020). The study in broad terms: The study analyzed resected pancreatic ductal adenocarcinoma using both multiplex immunohistochemistry and TCRbeta immunosequencing, alongside ex vivo slice culture that tested PD-1 and CXCR4 blockade. To assess intratumoral heterogeneity, two geographically distinct regions from each of several tumors were TCR-sequenced. Overall study outcomes, separate from this receptor: A strong correlation was found between the frequency of an amino acid clone and the number of distinct nucleotide rearrangements encoding that clone, which suggests convergent selection driven by common tumor antigens. Although tumors showed clonal expansion, with a mean productive clonality of about 0.15 compared with 0.04 to 0.06 in healthy blood, clonality was not correlated with survival. Because only TCRbeta chains were sequenced, true antigen-specificity overlap among convergent dominant clones remained unconfirmed while awaiting paired alpha-beta single-cell sequencing.

As for this clone: Its antigen has not been determined. It has no much larger one-base neighbor in the sample; base qualities were not kept.

The immunoSEQ Assay at Adaptive Biotechnologies was used to immunosequence TCRbeta CDR3 regions from the extracted DNA. Per the original workflow: To quantify the absolute abundance of each unique TCRbeta CDR3, sequences were collapsed and filtered. Clonality was calculated as 1 minus Pielou's evenness, using only productive in-frame rearrangements. Regional overlap was evaluated by tracking the top 100 nucleotide rearrangements across paired samples, and paired versus unrelated samples were compared using the Morisita index. The immunoSEQ Rearrangement Details tool was used to assess convergence of nucleotide rearrangements onto identical amino acid sequences. The table was pulled from immuneACCESS by TCRdb, which kept in-frame rearrangements only. Such tables lose some clones; where checked, under half of the loss comes from unresolved V genes, and the rest has no known cause. V and J calls and clone size come straight from that table; D and trimming were deduced from the DNA. In all, the sample holds thousands of clones, and around 50% of those were seen once. 6.6% of the sample is in the top ten clones.

The patients who supplied the archived tumor blocks had received no neoadjuvant therapy before resection. In the preserved-tissue arm of the study, some 30 surgical resection samples from roughly 25 previously untreated pancreatic ductal adenocarcinoma patients were used. DNA for the resection arm was extracted from ten 5-micron curls of FFPE tumor lying next to the multiplex immunohistochemistry slide. The source material was tumor tissue. The sequence derives from a human donor with pancreatic ductal adenocarcinoma.

The nucleotide sequence is TGTGCCAGCAGTTACGGGACTGAAGCTTTCTTT. The translation is CASSYGTEAFF. The chain employs TRBV6-4 and TRBJ1-1, with the identity of the D gene unclear. There are 11 amino acids in the CDR3, from cysteine to phenylalanine inclusive. Only CDR3 DNA remains: 33 bases, in frame from the first base. CDR1 is given as MRHNA and CDR2 as SNTAGT, both from the germline V gene. The V and J ends are trimmed by 5 bases and 5 bases, leaving 6 bases between them.